This T cell receptor (beta chain) was obtained from a study of cytomegalovirus exposure and HLA in healthy donors. Whole-study results and caveats: The study listed under 200 cytomegalovirus-associated TCR beta chains.

Vbeta (60) and Jbeta (13) primers were used in the PCR. Profiling relied on immunoSEQ multiplex PCR, and the TCRdb table lists in-frame clones only, not all of them. The repertoire holds 160,000 or so clones, about 80% seen once, with 8.5% to 10% in the top ten. Looked up from germline, CDR1 is LGHNA and CDR2 is YSLEER. The CDR3 length is 20 residues. J lost 0 bases, V lost 0 bases, and 6 bases had no gene match. In the case of this clone: Its antigen is still unknown.

The sequence was obtained from a man aged 18 to 35 in good health and CMV-seropositive. The genes are TRBV4-3 and TRBJ2-2; TRBD2 aligns across 14 bases. The specimen was PBMCs. The CDR3 loop is CASSQDRRGLAGANTGELFF. The DNA of the CDR3 is TGCGCCAGCAGCCAAGATAGGCGGGGACTAGCGGGGGCGAACACCGGGGAGCTGTTTTTT.